This TCR beta chain was sequenced in a study of cytomegalovirus exposure and HLA in healthy donors. Findings and limits, study-wide: Roughly uniform depth of sequencing across donors was assumed in presence/absence analyses.

This CDR3 has 11 residues. The germline V gene encodes CDR1 LNHDA and CDR2 SQIVND (reference sequence). V was trimmed by 7 bases and J by 8 bases, leaving 9 bases between them. PCR was performed using 60 Vbeta and 13 Jbeta primers. The repertoire was sequenced with immunoSEQ multiplex PCR; TCRdb's copy has only in-frame clones and lacks some. The sample contains roughly 230,000 clones, 80% to 90% of which appear only once. As regards this clone: The antigen remains unidentified.

The specimen sequenced was PBMCs. The sequence was obtained from a girl aged 2-9 years in good health and CMV-seronegative. The rearrangement links TRBV19 to TRBJ2-1; D is unclear. Here the CDR3 reads CASTAMDEQFF. The CDR3 bases are TGTGCCAGTACAGCGATGGATGAGCAGTTCTTC.